These 13 T cell receptor beta chains originate from one sample sequenced in a study of T cell repertoires in cytomegalovirus infection. MiXCR, applied by TCRdb to the reads, yields one record per CDR3 protein. The table lists about 270,000 distinct CDR3 sequences, around 20% of them singletons. What these receptors recognize is not known. The sample here was cultured PBMCs, taken from culture after CMV antigen stimulation. The receptors were sampled from a human donor in good health (CMV status not recorded). Some clones in this sample may be carry-over from other donors' samples.

In its sample, this clonotype was seen a few times. The rearrangement links TRBV7-9 to TRBJ1-4; TRBD1 is a possible D gene (5 bases). V dropped 5 bases and J dropped 4 bases, with 23 bases sitting between them. Germline CDR1 is SEHNR and CDR2 is FQNEAQ (reference sequence). CDR3 length: 18 residues. DNA of the CDR3: TGTGCCAGCAGCCCATGGACGGTCAAAAGGGGAGTTAATGAAAAACTGTTTTTT. Encoded protein: CASSPWTVKRGVNEKLFF.

This rearrangement joins TRBV18 to TRBJ2-3; D is unresolved. The CDR3 runs to 15 residues. Trimming left V 0 bases short and J 4 bases short, with 11 bases between. Germline values: CDR1 KGHSH, CDR2 LQKENI. CDR3 sequence: CASSPPGSLSDTQYF. In nucleotides, the CDR3 is TGTGCCAGCTCACCACCGGGCAGTTTGTCAGATACGCAGTATTTT.

About this clonotype itself: A junction end diverges from the germline sequence, so it may reflect a read error. The chain employs TRBV4-1 and TRBJ2-1; 8 nucleotides agree with TRBD2. This CDR3 is 15 amino acids long. Germline V CDR1 and CDR2: MGHRA, YSYEKL. The CDR3 coding sequence is TGCGCCAGCAGCCAAGAAACCAGCGGGGGACCAAATAGGGTCTTC. Translating gives CASSQETSGGPNRVF.

The rearrangement links TRBV11-1 to TRBJ2-5; D may match TRBD1 or TRBD2 (5 bases each). Germline lookup yields CDR1 SGHAT and CDR2 FQDESV (reference sequence). The CDR3 covers 17 residues. V was cut by 5 bases and J by 9 bases, with 28 bases left in between. DNA of the CDR3: TGTGCCAGCAGCCCCTCCACCGCGCAGGGACGAAGATCGGCCCAGTACTTC. As protein: CASSPSTAQGRRSAQYF. Combining the CDR3 with reference TRBV11-1 and TRBJ2-5 gives the whole variable domain EAEVAQSPRYKITEKSQAVAFWCDPISGHATLYWYRQILGQGPELLVQFQDESVVDDSQLPKDRFSAERLKGVDSTLKIQPAELGDSAMYLCASSPSTAQGRRSAQYFGPGTRLLVL.

This clonotype was counted between two and nine times. The chain uses TRBV27 and TRBJ2-1, with D unclear. Trimming shortened V by 2 bases and J by 7 bases, and 12 bases separated the two germline ends. Germline V CDR1 and CDR2: MNHEY, SMNVEV (reference sequence). This CDR3 region has 14 residues. This chain's CDR3 is CASSLSMTANEQFF. CDR3 coding DNA: TGTGCCAGCAGTTTAAGTATGACGGCTAATGAGCAGTTCTTC.

This chain uses TRBV6-2 or TRBV6-3 with TRBJ1-1; the match to TRBD1 covers 11 bases. The CDR3 extends over 18 amino acids. CDR1 is MNHEY, CDR2 SVGEGT, per germline. Germline trimming cut 2 bases from V and 1 base from J; bases unmatched to any gene: 9. CDR3 bases: TGTGCCAGCAGTTACCCTATGGACAGGGGGCTGGAGAACACTGAAGCTTTCTTT. Protein: CASSYPMDRGLENTEAFF.

This clonotype was recorded many times. V and J are TRBV14 and TRBJ2-7; TRBD2 aligns across 9 bases. CDR3 length equals 15 residues. CDR1 SGHDN and CDR2 FVKESK come from the germline V gene. The trim removed 3 bases at V and 2 bases at J, leaving 5 bases unmatched. The DNA for the CDR3 is TGTGCCAGCAGCCAGATCAGCGGGAGGACCTACGAGCAGTACTTC. The encoded protein is CASSQISGRTYEQYF.

V is TRBV7-8 and J is TRBJ1-4, with unresolved D. Germline V gene data show CDR1 as SGHVS and CDR2 as FQNEAQ. V dropped 1 base and J dropped 0 bases, with 15 bases sitting between them. This CDR3 contains 18 residues. The chain's CDR3 is CASSLVRRLDATNEKLFF. In DNA form, the CDR3 reads TGTGCCAGCAGCTTAGTACGGCGACTTGATGCAACTAATGAAAAACTGTTTTTT.

This clonotype has only a few counts. V and J are TRBV28 and TRBJ1-5; D call uncertain. The germline gives CDR1 MDHEN, CDR2 SYDVKM. Trimming cost V 4 bases and J 5 bases, with 21 bases left between them. The CDR3 sequence is 17 residues long. As DNA, the CDR3 is TGTGCCAGCAGTTACCCTTGGGTAGGGAGGGAATATCAGCCCCAGCATTTT. Its protein is CASSYPWVGREYQPQHF.

The V and J genes are TRBV29-1 and TRBJ2-3, with 9 positions matching TRBD2. Germline CDR1 and CDR2: SQVTM and ANQGSEA. This CDR3 has 17 residues. V lost 4 bases, J lost 1 base, and 12 bases stayed unmatched. The CDR3 bases are TGCAGCGTTGCGGGAGTGGGCACTAGCGGGCGCACAGATACGCAGTATTTT. Amino acid sequence: CSVAGVGTSGRTDTQYF.

This clonotype was recorded once. This sequence joins TRBV5-1 and TRBJ2-3; no clear D. This CDR3 contains 14 residues. V dropped 5 bases and J dropped 5 bases, with 15 bases sitting between them. Germline V gives CDR1 SGHRS, CDR2 YFSETQ. The CDR3 is CASRSIGRRDTQYF. CDR3 sequence (DNA): TGCGCCAGCAGGTCGATCGGACGGCGAGATACGCAGTATTTT. The full variable domain, in which reference TRBV5-1 and TRBJ2-3 provide the parts outside the CDR3, is KAGVTQTPRYLIKTRGQQVTLSCSPISGHRSVSWYQQTPGQGLQFLFEYFSETQRNKGNFPGRFSGRQFSNSRSEMNVSTLELGDSALYLCASRSIGRRDTQYFGPGTRLTVL.

This clonotype was counted many times. Mismatch with germline at one junction end may stem from a read error. This chain connects TRBV7-7 to TRBJ2-3; a possible D gene is TRBD2 (6 bases). Germline V gene sequence: CDR1 SSHAT, CDR2 FNYEAQ (reference sequence). This CDR3 is 19 amino acids long. CDR3 DNA sequence: TGTGCTAGCAGCCCCTTAGGAGGGGCCCTTTTTGGTAGCACAGATACGCAGTATTTT. Residues: CASSPLGGALFGSTDTQYF. Full variable domain (rest looked up from reference TRBV7-7 and TRBJ2-3): GAGVSQSPRYKVTKRGQDVTLRCDPISSHATLYWYQQALGQGPEFLTYFNYEAQPDKSGLPSDRFSAERPEGSISTLTIQRTEQRDSAMYRCASSPLGGALFGSTDTQYFGPGTRLTVL.

The chain joins TRBV6-4 to TRBJ1-6; tentatively, D is TRBD1 (6 bases). The CDR3 has 15 amino acids. Germline V gene sequence: CDR1 MRHNA, CDR2 SNTAGT. V shed 6 bases and J shed 9 bases, with 18 bases lying between them. CDR3 loop: CASSADSLGSSPLHF. The CDR3 DNA reads as TGTGCCAGCAGCGCGGACAGTCTCGGAAGTTCACCCCTCCACTTT.